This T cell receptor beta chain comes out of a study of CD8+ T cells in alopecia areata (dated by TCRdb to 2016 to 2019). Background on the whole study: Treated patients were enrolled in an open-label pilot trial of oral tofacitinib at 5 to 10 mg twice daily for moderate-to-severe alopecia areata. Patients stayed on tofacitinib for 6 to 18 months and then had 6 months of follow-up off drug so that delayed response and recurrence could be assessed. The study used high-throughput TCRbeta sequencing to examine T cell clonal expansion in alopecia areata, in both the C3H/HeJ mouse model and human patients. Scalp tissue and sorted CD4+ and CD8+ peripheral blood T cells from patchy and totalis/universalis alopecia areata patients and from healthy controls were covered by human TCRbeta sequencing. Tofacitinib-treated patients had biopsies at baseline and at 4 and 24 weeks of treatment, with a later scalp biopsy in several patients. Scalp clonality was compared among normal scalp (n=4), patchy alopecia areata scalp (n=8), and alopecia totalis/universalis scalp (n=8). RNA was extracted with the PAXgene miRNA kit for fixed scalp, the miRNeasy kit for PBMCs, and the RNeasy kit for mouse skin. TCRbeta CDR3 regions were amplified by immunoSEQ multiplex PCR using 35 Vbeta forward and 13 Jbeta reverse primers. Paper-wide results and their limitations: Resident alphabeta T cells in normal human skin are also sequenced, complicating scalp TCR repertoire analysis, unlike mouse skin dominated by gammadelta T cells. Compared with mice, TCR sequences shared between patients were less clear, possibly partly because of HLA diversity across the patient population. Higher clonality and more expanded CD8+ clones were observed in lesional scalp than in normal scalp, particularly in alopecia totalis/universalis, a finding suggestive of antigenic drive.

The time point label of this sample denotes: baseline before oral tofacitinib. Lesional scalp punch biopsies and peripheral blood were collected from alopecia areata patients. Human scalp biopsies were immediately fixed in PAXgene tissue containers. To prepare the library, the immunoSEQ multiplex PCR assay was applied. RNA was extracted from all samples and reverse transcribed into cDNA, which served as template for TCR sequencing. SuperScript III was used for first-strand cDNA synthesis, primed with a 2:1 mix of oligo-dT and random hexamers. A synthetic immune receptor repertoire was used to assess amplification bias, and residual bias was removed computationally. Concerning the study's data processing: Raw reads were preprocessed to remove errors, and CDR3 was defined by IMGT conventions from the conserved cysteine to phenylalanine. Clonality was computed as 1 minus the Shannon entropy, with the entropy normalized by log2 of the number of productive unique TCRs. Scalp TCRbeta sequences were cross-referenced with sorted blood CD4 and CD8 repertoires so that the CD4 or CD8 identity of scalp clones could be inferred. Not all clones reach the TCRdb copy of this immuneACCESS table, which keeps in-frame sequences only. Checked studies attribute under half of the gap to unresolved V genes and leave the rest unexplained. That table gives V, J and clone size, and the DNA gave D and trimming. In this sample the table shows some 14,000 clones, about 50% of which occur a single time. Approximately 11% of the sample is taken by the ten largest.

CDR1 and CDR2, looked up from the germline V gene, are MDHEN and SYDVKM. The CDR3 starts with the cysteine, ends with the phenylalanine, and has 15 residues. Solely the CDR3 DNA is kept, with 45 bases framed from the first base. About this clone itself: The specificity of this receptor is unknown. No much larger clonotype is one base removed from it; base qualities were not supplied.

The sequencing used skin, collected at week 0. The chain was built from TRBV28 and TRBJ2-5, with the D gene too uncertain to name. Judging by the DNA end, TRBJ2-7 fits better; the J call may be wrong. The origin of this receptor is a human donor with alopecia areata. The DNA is TGTGCCAGCAGTTTCACCCCCCTTGCCATTTACGAGCAGTACTTC. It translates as CASSFTPLAIYEQYF.